A single sample gave rise to the 21 T cell receptor beta chains below, sequenced in a study of CD8+ T cells in alopecia areata. This sample's treatment: oral pan-JAK inhibitor, 5-10 mg twice daily. cDNA prepared by RNA extraction and subsequent reverse transcription served as the template for sequencing. The data were produced by immunoSEQ multiplex PCR, yet TCRdb's version contains in-frame clones alone and is incomplete. Of about 170,000 clones detected, about 61% appear once; the ten largest clones hold 16%. The sample here was CD4+ T cells sorted from blood, taken between weeks 55 and 65, from a patient treated with tofacitinib. The receptors were gathered from a human donor with alopecia areata.

The chain carries TRBV7-9 and TRBJ2-6; maybe TRBD1 (6 bases). The V end lost 4 bases, the J end lost 0 bases, and 10 bases lay between the germline ends. There are 16 residues in the CDR3. The V gene's germline CDR1 is SEHNR and CDR2 FQNEAQ (reference sequence). The CDR3 is CASSSGVSSGANVLTF. CDR3 bases: TGTGCCAGCAGCTCAGGGGTTAGCTCTGGGGCCAACGTCCTGACTTTC.

This rearrangement joins TRBV18 to TRBJ1-3, with 10 bases identical to TRBD1. Germline lookup yields CDR1 KGHSH and CDR2 LQKENI. V trimming: 1 base; J trimming: 0 bases; junction bases outside the gene matches: 6. This CDR3 has 18 residues. CDR3 sequence (DNA): TGTGCCAGCTCACCACAGAGACAGGGGGCCGGCTCTGGAAACACCATATATTTT. Protein: CASSPQRQGAGSGNTIYF. The full variable domain, its missing parts supplied by reference TRBV18 and TRBJ1-3, is NAGVMQNPRHLVRRRGQEARLRCSPMKGHSHVYWYRQLPEEGLKFMVYLQKENIIDESGMPKERFSAEFPKEGPSILRIQQVVRGDSAAYFCASSPQRQGAGSGNTIYFGEGSWLTVV.

The V gene is TRBV7-2, the J gene TRBJ2-5; D not resolved. Germline V lookup: CDR1 SGHTA, CDR2 FQGNSA. The CDR3 spans 11 residues. V lost 4 bases and J 3 bases, leaving 3 bases between the germline ends. CDR3 DNA sequence: TGTGCCAGCAGCTACAAAGAGACCCAGTACTTC. Translated: CASSYKETQYF.

This clone was observed a few times. J is TRBJ2-2 and V is TRBV5-1; D ambiguous. This CDR3 comprises 15 residues. Between the trimmed V and J ends, which lost 1 base and 3 bases, there was a span of 10 bases. The germline V gene has CDR1 SGHRS and CDR2 YFSETQ. This CDR3 reads CASSLKARDTGELFF. CDR3 bases: TGCGCCAGCAGCTTGAAGGCGCGTGACACCGGGGAGCTGTTTTTT.

This sequence joins TRBV7-8 and TRBJ1-4; D is ambiguous. The CDR3 has 16 amino acids. Germline values: CDR1 SGHVS, CDR2 FQNEAQ. Trimming took 5 bases from V and 6 from J, leaving 19 bases between them. The CDR3 region has the DNA TGTGCCAGCAGCGAGGCTAGAGGTTCGGGTGATGAAAAACTGTTTTTT. Translated: CASSEARGSGDEKLFF.

In this sample, this clone turned up a few times. This chain uses TRBV2 with TRBJ2-5; D might be TRBD2 (5 bases). The CDR3 is 13 amino acids. The germline CDR1 and CDR2 sequences are SNHLY and FYNNEI. With 4 bases removed from V and 5 bases from J, the gap between germline ends came to 11 bases. The CDR3 loop reads CASSGAWRETQYF. CDR3 coding DNA: TGTGCCAGCAGTGGGGCCTGGAGGGAGACCCAGTACTTC.

The chain links TRBV5-1 to TRBJ2-5; no clear D. Germline assignment: CDR1 SGHRS and CDR2 YFSETQ. V dropped 4 bases and J dropped 2 bases, with 3 bases sitting between them. There are 11 residues in the CDR3. This chain's CDR3 is CASSTQETQYF. Written as DNA, the CDR3 is TGCGCCAGCAGCACTCAAGAGACCCAGTACTTC.

V gene TRBV7-8 combines with J gene TRBJ2-3; D not resolved. With 3 bases removed from V and 4 bases from J, the gap between germline ends came to 8 bases. CDR1 is SGHVS and CDR2 is FQNEAQ in the germline V gene. This CDR3 contains 13 residues. The CDR3 DNA is TGTGCCAGCAGCTTGGGCCCGGCAGATACGCAGTATTTT. Translation gives CASSLGPADTQYF.

The chain joins TRBV27 to TRBJ2-3; D is perhaps TRBD1 (6 bases). The germline V and J ends were trimmed by 4 bases and 0 bases, with 14 bases remaining between them. Germline V lookup: CDR1 MNHEY, CDR2 SMNVEV (reference sequence). CDR3 size: 16 residues. DNA of the CDR3: TGTGCCAGCAGTTCACCGGGACACTTTAGCACAGATACGCAGTATTTT. It codes for CASSSPGHFSTDTQYF.

V gene TRBV30 combines with J gene TRBJ1-4; 7 nucleotides line up with TRBD1. Germline CDR1 is GTSNPN and CDR2 is SVGIG (reference sequence). V shed 5 bases, J shed 11 bases, and the junction held 14 bases outside the gene matches. This CDR3 comprises 14 residues. This CDR3 is CAWGLTGSFTKLFF. CDR3 DNA sequence: TGTGCCTGGGGTCTGACAGGGAGCTTTACTAAACTGTTTTTT.

CDR3 in DNA: TGTGCCAGCAGCTTGGTTCAGGGAAACTCCGAGCAGTACTTC. This sequence encodes CASSLVQGNSEQYF. The chain combines TRBV5-7 with TRBJ2-7, with D possibly matching TRBD1 (5 bases). TRBV5-7 is reported as an ORF; its role is uncertain. V was shortened by 0 bases and J by 6 bases, with 13 bases between the two germline ends. The CDR3 consists of 14 residues.

This chain uses TRBV7-9 with TRBJ2-7; D gene uncertain. The CDR3 has 15 residues. CDR1 is SEHNR and CDR2 is FQNEAQ in the germline V gene (reference sequence). The V end lost 10 bases, the J end lost 2 bases, and 21 bases lay between the germline ends. The CDR3 protein is CAISASRSLAYEQYF. CDR3 coding DNA: TGTGCCATTTCCGCGTCGAGAAGTCTCGCCTACGAGCAGTACTTC.

The rearrangement joins TRBV5-1 to TRBJ2-7; tentative D call: TRBD1 (6 bases). Trimming left V 0 bases short and J 2 bases short, with 18 bases between. The CDR3 sequence is 17 residues long. Germline loops: CDR1 SGHRS, CDR2 YFSETQ. CDR3 sequence reads: CASSLARLGQPPYEQYF. CDR3 DNA sequence: TGCGCCAGCAGCTTGGCCCGCCTCGGACAGCCACCCTACGAGCAGTACTTC.

The sample holds a few counts of this clone. This chain uses TRBV6-1 with TRBJ2-5, with D perhaps TRBD1 or TRBD2 (5 bases each). This CDR3 spans 14 amino acids. V gave up 6 bases and J gave up 9 bases, with 20 bases separating them. Germline CDR1 reads MNHNS; CDR2 reads SASEGT. The CDR3 here is CASRSGTPQRAQYF. In nucleotides, the CDR3 is TGTGCCAGCAGATCCGGGACCCCGCAGAGGGCCCAGTACTTC.

CDR3 loop: CASSQVSGGATETQYF. For the CDR3, the DNA is TGTGCCAGCAGCCAAGTCTCCGGGGGGGCCACGGAGACCCAGTACTTC. The V and J genes are TRBV4-2 and TRBJ2-5, with 8 positions matching TRBD2. The CDR3 runs to 16 residues. Losses at the gene ends were 1 base for V and 5 bases for J; bases not matched to a gene: 9. CDR1 and CDR2 from the germline V gene are LGHNA and YNFKEQ.

Only a few counts were recorded for this clone. The V and J genes are TRBV5-1 and TRBJ2-1; D not resolved. There are 14 residues in the CDR3. Germline V lookup: CDR1 SGHRS, CDR2 YFSETQ. Trimming pared 1 base from V and 6 bases from J, leaving 11 bases between. CDR3 coding DNA: TGCGCCAGCAGCTTGAATCCAGACGGCAATGAGCAGTTCTTC. It encodes CASSLNPDGNEQFF.

The chain links TRBV5-1 to TRBJ2-2, with D perhaps TRBD1 (6 bases). The CDR3 runs 16 residues. V was pared by 0 bases and J by 3 bases, with 12 bases between. Looked up from germline, CDR1 is SGHRS and CDR2 is YFSETQ. In DNA, the CDR3 is TGCGCCAGCAGCTTGGACGACAGGCGCTACACCGGGGAGCTGTTTTTT. Translated: CASSLDDRRYTGELFF. Full variable domain (rest looked up from reference TRBV5-1 and TRBJ2-2): KAGVTQTPRYLIKTRGQQVTLSCSPISGHRSVSWYQQTPGQGLQFLFEYFSETQRNKGNFPGRFSGRQFSNSRSEMNVSTLELGDSALYLCASSLDDRRYTGELFFGEGSRLTVL.

The V call is TRBV29-1, the J call TRBJ2-3; 9 nucleotides line up with TRBD2. The CDR3 is 16 amino acids. V dropped 7 bases and J dropped 1; count of bases not matched to a gene: 12. Germline V gives CDR1 SQVTM, CDR2 ANQGSEA. CDR3 coding DNA: TGCAGCGCCGCGGGGGGGCTCGGTTTTGGCACAGATACGCAGTATTTT. Its protein is CSAAGGLGFGTDTQYF.

J is TRBJ2-3 and V is TRBV27, with D perhaps TRBD2 (6 bases). This CDR3 has 16 residues. Germline CDR1 MNHEY, CDR2 SMNVEV (reference sequence). With 7 bases removed from V and 6 bases from J, the gap between germline ends came to 23 bases. CDR3: CASTPRGGPKSDTQYF. DNA of the CDR3: TGTGCCAGCACTCCCCGCGGAGGGCCAAAATCGGATACGCAGTATTTT.

V gene TRBV5-1 combines with J gene TRBJ2-7; 8 bases fit TRBD1. This CDR3 has 15 residues. The germline CDR1 and CDR2 sequences are SGHRS and YFSETQ. J gave up 6 bases and V 4 bases, and 12 bases lay outside the gene matches. As DNA, the CDR3 is TGCGCCAGCAGCGCAACCGGGACAGGCCGCTCCGAGCAGTACTTC. Translation gives CASSATGTGRSEQYF. Drawing the rest from reference TRBV5-1 and TRBJ2-7, the complete variable domain is KAGVTQTPRYLIKTRGQQVTLSCSPISGHRSVSWYQQTPGQGLQFLFEYFSETQRNKGNFPGRFSGRQFSNSRSEMNVSTLELGDSALYLCASSATGTGRSEQYFGPGTRLTVT.

This chain uses TRBV4-1 with TRBJ1-2, with a possible D match to TRBD1 (6 bases). V was trimmed by 4 bases and J by 8 bases, leaving 8 bases between them. The germline gives CDR1 MGHRA, CDR2 YSYEKL. The CDR3 loop spans 11 amino acids. This chain's CDR3 is CASSRGQGYTF. CDR3 DNA: TGCGCCAGCAGCCGCGGACAGGGCTACACCTTC.